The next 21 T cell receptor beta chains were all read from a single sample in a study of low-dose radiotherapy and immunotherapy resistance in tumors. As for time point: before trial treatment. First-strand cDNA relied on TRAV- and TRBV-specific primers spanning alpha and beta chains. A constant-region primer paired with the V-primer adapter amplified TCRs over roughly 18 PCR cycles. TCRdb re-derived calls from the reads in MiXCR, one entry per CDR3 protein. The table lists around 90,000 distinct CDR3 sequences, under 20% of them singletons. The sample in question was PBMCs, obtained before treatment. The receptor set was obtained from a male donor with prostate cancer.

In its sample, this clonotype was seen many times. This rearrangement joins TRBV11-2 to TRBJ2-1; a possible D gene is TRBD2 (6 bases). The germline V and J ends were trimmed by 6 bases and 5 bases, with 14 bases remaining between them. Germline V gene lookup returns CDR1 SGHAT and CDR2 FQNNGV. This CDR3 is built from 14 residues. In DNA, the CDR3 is TGTGCCAGCAGGCGAGCTAGCGCCGACAATGAGCAGTTCTTC. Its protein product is CASRRASADNEQFF.

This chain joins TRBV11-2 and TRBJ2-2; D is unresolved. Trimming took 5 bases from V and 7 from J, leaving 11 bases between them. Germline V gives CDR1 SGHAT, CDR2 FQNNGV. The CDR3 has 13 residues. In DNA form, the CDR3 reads TGTGCCAGCAGCCCGGTTTGGGTCGGGGAGCTGTTTTTT. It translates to CASSPVWVGELFF.

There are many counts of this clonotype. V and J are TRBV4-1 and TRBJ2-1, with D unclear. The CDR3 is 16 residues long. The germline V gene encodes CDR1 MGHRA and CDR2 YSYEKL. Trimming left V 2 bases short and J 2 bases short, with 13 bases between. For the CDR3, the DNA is TGCGCCAGCAGCCAACCTGGGTCAAGGCCCTACAATGAGCAGTTCTTC. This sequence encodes CASSQPGSRPYNEQFF.

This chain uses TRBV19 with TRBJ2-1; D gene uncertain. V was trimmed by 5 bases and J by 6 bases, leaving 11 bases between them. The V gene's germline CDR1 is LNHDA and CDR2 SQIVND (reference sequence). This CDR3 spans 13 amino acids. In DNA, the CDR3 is TGTGCCAGTAGTCCGATCACCAGCAATGAGCAGTTCTTC. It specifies CASSPITSNEQFF.

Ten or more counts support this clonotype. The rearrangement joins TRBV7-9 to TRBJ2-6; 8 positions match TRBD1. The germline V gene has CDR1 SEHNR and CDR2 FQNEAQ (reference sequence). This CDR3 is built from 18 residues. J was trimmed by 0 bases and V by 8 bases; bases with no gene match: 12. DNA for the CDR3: TGTGCCAGCGGCCGAGACAGGGGCTCGTCCTCTGGGGCCAACGTCCTGACTTTC. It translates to CASGRDRGSSSGANVLTF.

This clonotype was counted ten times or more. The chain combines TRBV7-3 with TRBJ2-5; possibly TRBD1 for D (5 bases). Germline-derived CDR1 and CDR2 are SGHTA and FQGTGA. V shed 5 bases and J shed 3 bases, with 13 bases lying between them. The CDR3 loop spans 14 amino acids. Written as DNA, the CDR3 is TGTGCCAGCAGCCCCCTGGGGCGGAAAGAGACCCAGTACTTC. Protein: CASSPLGRKETQYF.

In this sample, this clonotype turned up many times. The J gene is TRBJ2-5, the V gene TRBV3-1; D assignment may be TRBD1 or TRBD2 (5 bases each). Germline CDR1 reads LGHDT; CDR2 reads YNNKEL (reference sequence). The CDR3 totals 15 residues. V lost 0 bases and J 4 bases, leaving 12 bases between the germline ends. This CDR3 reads CASSQDGRAGETQYF. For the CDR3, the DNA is TGTGCCAGCAGCCAAGATGGCAGGGCGGGAGAGACCCAGTACTTC.

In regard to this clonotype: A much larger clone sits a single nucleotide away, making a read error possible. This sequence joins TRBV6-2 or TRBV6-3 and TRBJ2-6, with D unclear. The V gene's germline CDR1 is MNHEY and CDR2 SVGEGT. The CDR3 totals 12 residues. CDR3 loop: CVSSSGANVLTF. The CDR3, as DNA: TGTGTCAGCAGCTCCGGGGCCAACGTCCTGACTTTC.

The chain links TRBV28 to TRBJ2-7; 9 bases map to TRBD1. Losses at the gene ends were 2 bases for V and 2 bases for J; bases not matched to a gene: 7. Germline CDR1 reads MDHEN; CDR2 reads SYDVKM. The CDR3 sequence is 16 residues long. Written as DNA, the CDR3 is TGTGCCAGCAGTTTAGGGTATGGGGACAGGGCCTACGAGCAGTACTTC. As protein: CASSLGYGDRAYEQYF.

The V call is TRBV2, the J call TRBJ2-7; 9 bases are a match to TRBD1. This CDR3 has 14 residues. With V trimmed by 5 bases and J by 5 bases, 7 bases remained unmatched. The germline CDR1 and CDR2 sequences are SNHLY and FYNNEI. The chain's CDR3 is CASSTRQGVHEQYF. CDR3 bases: TGTGCCAGCAGTACGAGACAGGGGGTCCACGAGCAGTACTTC.

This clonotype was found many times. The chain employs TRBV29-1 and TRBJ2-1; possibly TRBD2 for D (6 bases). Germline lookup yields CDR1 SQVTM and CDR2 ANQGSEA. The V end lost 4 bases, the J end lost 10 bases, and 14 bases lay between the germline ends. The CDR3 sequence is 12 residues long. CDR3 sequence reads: CSVGLPGGEQFF. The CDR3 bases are TGCAGCGTTGGGCTGCCTGGGGGGGAGCAGTTCTTC.

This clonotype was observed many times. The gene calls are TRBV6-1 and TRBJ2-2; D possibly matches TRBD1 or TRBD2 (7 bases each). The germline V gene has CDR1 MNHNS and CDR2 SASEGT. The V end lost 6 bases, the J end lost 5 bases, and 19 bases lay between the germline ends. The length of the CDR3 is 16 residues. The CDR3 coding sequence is TGTGCCAGCAGCCCCCAGGGGGGGGCGAGAACCGGGGAGCTGTTTTTT. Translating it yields CASSPQGGARTGELFF.

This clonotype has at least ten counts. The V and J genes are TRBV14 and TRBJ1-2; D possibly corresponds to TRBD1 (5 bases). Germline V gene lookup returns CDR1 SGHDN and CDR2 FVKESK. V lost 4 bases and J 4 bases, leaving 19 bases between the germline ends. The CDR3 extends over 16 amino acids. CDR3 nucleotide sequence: TGTGCCAGCAGCCCTGGAACCGGGACGGTCCCCTATGGCTACACCTTC. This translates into CASSPGTGTVPYGYTF.

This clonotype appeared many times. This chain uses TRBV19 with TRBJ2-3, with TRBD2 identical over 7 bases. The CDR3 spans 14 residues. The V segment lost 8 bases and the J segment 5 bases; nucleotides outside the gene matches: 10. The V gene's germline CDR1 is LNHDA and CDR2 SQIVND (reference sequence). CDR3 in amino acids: CASSPPTGGDTQYF. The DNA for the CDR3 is TGTGCCAGTTCCCCCCCCACGGGGGGAGATACGCAGTATTTT.

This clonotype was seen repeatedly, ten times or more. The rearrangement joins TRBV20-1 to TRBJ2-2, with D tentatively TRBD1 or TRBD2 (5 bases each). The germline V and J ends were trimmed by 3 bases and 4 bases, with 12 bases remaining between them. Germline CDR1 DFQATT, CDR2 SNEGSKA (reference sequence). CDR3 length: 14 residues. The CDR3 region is CSARGPISTGELFF. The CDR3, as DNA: TGCAGTGCTAGGGGACCTATTAGCACCGGGGAGCTGTTTTTT.

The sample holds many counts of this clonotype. For the CDR3, the DNA is TGTGCCAGCAGCCTCTCTACAGGGACCCCTTATTTT. This codes for CASSLSTGTPYF. V is TRBV11-2 and J is TRBJ2-3, with a weak D call TRBD1 (6 bases). Germline CDR1 reads SGHAT; CDR2 reads FQNNGV. The V and J ends lost 5 bases and 15 bases respectively, with 18 bases between them. The CDR3 is 12 residues long.

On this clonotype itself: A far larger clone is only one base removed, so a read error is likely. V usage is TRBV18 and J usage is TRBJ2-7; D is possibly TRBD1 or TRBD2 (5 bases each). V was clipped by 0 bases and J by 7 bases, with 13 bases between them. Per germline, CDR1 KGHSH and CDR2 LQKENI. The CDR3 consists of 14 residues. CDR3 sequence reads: CASSPPSGTNEQYF. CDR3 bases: TGTGCCAGCTCACCACCGTCCGGGACCAATGAGCAGTACTTC.

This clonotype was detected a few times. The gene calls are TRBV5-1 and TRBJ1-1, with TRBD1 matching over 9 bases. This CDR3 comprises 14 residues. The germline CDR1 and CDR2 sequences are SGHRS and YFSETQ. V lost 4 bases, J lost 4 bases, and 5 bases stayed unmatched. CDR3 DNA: TGCGCCAGCAGCGCGGGGGGACAGGGCACTGAAGCTTTCTTT. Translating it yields CASSAGGQGTEAFF.

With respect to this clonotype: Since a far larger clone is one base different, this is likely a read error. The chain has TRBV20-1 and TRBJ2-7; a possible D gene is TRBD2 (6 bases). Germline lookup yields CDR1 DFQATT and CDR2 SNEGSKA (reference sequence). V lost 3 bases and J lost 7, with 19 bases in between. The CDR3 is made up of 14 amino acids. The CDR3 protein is CSARAGSIYNEQYF. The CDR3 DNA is TGCAGTGCTAGGGCCGGGAGTATTTACAATGAGCAGTACTTC.

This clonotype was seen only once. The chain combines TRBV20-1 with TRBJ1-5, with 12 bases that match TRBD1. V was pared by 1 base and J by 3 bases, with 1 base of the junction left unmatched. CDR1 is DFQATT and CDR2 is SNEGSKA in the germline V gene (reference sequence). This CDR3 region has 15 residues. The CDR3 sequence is CSARGGQGANQPQHF. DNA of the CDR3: TGCAGTGCTAGAGGGGGACAGGGGGCCAATCAGCCCCAGCATTTT.

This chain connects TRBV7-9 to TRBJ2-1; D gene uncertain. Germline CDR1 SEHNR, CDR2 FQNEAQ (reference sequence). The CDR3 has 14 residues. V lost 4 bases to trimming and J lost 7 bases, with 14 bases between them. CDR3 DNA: TGTGCCAGCAGCTCCCCGCTATCCCCAAATGAGCAGTTCTTC. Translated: CASSSPLSPNEQFF.